These T cell receptor beta chains were read from a single sample in a study of blood T cells in healthy people across ages. TCRdb independently ran MiXCR on the 5' RACE reads; one entry per CDR3 protein. Among 1.5 million to 1.9 million distinct CDR3 sequences listed, approximately 43% were seen once. The sequenced sample consisted of blood. The receptors stem from a woman under 30 in good health. Both conserved end residues are part of each CDR3. D genes are given only for firm matches. The listing skips clone size in some rows; elsewhere it reads once, few, many or a size class.

NA	many	TRBV21-1	TRBJ1-2	CASSPHYGYTF	TGTGCCAGCAGCCCGCACTATGGCTACACCTTC
TRBD1	NA	TRBV6-5	TRBJ1-6	CASSWDRNSPLHF	TGTGCCAGCAGTTGGGACAGAAATTCACCCCTCCACTTT
NA	NA	TRBV12-5	TRBJ1-1	CASGPNREEAFF	TGTGCTAGTGGACCGAACAGGGAAGAAGCTTTCTTT
NA	few	TRBV9	TRBJ2-3	CASSVGAGGGTDTQYF	TGTGCCAGCAGCGTAGGGGCTGGCGGTGGCACAGATACGCAGTATTTT
TRBD2	NA	TRBV7-9	TRBJ2-5	CASSFSLAGTGNSETQYF	TGTGCCAGCAGCTTTTCCCTAGCGGGGACTGGTAACTCAGAGACCCAGTACTTC
TRBD2	NA	TRBV20-1	TRBJ2-7	CSAGLAGLYNEQYF	TGCAGTGCGGGACTAGCGGGTCTCTACAATGAGCAGTACTTC
NA	NA	TRBV29-1	TRBJ2-7	CSVGRSAYEQYF	TGCAGCGTTGGACGGTCGGCCTACGAGCAGTACTTC
NA	NA	TRBV6-2/TRBV6-3	TRBJ2-1	CASSYSRVSSYNEQFF	TGTGCCAGCAGTTACTCAAGGGTAAGCTCCTACAATGAGCAGTTCTTC
TRBD2	NA	TRBV5-1	TRBJ2-3	CASSLVVGGITDTQYF	TGCGCCAGCAGCTTGGTTGTGGGAGGGATCACAGATACGCAGTATTTT
NA	NA	TRBV7-9	TRBJ1-2	CASSFPGQGEGYTF	TGTGCCAGCAGCTTCCCCGGGCAGGGCGAAGGCTACACCTTC